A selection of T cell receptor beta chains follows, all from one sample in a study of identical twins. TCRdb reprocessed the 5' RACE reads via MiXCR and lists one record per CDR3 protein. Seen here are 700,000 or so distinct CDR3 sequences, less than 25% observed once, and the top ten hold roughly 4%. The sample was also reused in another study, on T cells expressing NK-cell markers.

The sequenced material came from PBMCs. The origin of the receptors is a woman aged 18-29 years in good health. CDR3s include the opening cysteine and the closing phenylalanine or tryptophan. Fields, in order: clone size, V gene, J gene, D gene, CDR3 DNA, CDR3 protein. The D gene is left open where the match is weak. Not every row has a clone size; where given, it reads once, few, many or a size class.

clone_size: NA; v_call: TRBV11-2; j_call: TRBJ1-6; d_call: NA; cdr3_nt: TGTGCCAGCAGCCCGACTGGGCAGGGCTATAATTCACCCCTCCACTTT; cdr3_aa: CASSPTGQGYNSPLHF
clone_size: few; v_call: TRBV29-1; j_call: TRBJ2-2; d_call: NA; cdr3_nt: TGCAGCGTTGAAGATCTCGGTAGTAGCACCGGGGAGCTGTTTTTT; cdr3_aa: CSVEDLGSSTGELFF
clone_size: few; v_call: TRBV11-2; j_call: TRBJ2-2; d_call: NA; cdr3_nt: TGTGCCAGCAGATGGGACCCGGTCCCCACCGGGGAGCTGTTTTTT; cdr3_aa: CASRWDPVPTGELFF
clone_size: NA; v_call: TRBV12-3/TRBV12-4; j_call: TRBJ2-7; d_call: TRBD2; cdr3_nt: TGTGCCAGCAGACGGAGCGGGGGGGAATACTACGAGCAGTACTTC; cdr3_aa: CASRRSGGEYYEQYF
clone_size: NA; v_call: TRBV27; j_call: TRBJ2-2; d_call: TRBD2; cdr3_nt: TGTGCCAGCAGTTTCGTAGCGGGTTACTTTACCGGGGAGCTGTTTTTT; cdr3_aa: CASSFVAGYFTGELFF
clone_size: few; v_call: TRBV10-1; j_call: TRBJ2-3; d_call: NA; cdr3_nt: TGCGCCAGCAGTGATAGGTCGGGTACGCAGTATTTT; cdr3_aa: CASSDRSGTQYF
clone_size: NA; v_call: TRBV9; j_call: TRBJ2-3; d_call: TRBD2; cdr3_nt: TGTGCCAGCAGCGTAGGAGCGGGGCGAACAGATACGCAGTATTTT; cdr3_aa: CASSVGAGRTDTQYF
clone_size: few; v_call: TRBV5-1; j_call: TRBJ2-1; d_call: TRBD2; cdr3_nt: TGCGCCAGCAGTCTAGCGGGAGTTCCCAATGAGCAGTTCTTC; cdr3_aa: CASSLAGVPNEQFF
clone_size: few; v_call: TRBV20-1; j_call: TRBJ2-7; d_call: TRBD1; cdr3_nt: TGCAGTGCTCAGTCGGGACAGGGCTCCTACGAGCAGTACTTC; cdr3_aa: CSAQSGQGSYEQYF
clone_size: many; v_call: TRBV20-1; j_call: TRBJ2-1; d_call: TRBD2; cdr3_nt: TGCAAAGGGCTAGCGGGAAACAATGAGCAGTTCTTC; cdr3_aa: CKGLAGNNEQFF
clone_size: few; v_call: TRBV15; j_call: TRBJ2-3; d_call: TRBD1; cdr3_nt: TGTGCCACCAGCAGTCTGCAGGGGGCTAGCACAGATACGCAGTATTTT; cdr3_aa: CATSSLQGASTDTQYF
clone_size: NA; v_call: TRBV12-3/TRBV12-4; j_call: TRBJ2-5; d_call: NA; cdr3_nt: TGTGCCAGCAGTCGGAGGGGGGTTGGGACCCAGTACTTC; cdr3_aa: CASSRRGVGTQYF
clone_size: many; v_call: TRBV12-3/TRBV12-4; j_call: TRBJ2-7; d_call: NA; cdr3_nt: TGTGCCAGCAGTTTAGGTTCGGGCTACGAGCAGTACTTC; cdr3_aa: CASSLGSGYEQYF
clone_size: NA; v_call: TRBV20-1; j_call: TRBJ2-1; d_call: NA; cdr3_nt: TGCAGTGCGCCTACCGGGCGAGCCTACAATGAGCAGTTCTTC; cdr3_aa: CSAPTGRAYNEQFF
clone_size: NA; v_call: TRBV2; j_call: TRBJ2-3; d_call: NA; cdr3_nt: TGTGCCAGCGAGGCGGATACGCAGTATTTT; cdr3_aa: CASEADTQYF
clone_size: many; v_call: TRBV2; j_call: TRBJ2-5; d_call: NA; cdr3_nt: TGTGCCAGCAGTAGGGAGAGGGAGGAGACCCAGTACTTC; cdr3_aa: CASSREREETQYF
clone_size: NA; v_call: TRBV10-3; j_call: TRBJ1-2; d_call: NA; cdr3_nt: TGTGCCATCAGGGTCACCGGGAACTATGGCTACACCTTC; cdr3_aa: CAIRVTGNYGYTF
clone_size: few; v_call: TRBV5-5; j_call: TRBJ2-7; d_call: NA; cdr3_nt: TGTGCCAGCAGCTTGGCTGAGTCCTTGGAGCAGTACTTC; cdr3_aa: CASSLAESLEQYF
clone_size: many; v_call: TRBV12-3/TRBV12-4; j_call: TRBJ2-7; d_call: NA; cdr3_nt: TGTGCCAGCTCCCTCGGGCGGGTGAACTACGAGCAGTACTTC; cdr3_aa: CASSLGRVNYEQYF
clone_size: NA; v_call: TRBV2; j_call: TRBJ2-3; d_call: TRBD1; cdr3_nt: TGTGCCAGCAGTGAGGACAGGGGGCTGCGGGTGGATACGCAGTATTTT; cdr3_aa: CASSEDRGLRVDTQYF
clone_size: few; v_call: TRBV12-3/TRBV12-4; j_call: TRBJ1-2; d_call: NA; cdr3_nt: TGTGCCAGCAGTTTAGGAGCTTTGTATGGCTACACCTTC; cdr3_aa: CASSLGALYGYTF
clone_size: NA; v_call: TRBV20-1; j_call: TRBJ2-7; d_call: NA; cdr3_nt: TGCAGTGGGTTGACCGGGAGCTACGAGCAGTACTTC; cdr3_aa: CSGLTGSYEQYF